The 8 T cell receptor beta chains below come from one sample, sequenced in a study of cytomegalovirus exposure and HLA in healthy donors. Use of 60 Vbeta and 13 Jbeta primers characterized the PCR. Sequencing was performed with immunoSEQ multiplex PCR; in TCRdb, only in-frame clones are kept and a portion is missing. The sample has about 140,000 clones, less than 80% seen once. Sample: PBMCs. The source is a man aged 50 to 59 in good health and CMV-seropositive.

The chain employs TRBV5-3 and TRBJ1-5; TRBD1 matches at 8 bases. TRBV5-3 is placed among ORFs of uncertain function. Trimming took 0 bases from V and 6 from J; bases not matched to a gene: 8. The CDR3 is 16 residues long. The CDR3 sequence: CARSLVGGTGGQPQHF. The CDR3 DNA follows: TGTGCCAGAAGCTTGGTAGGCGGGACAGGCGGTCAGCCCCAGCATTTT.

This chain uses TRBV5-1 with TRBJ1-4; 9 positions match TRBD1. CDR1 is SGHRS and CDR2 is YFSETQ in the germline V gene. The CDR3 is made up of 16 amino acids. The V gene end was trimmed by 4 bases and the J gene end by 4 bases; junction bases not matched to a gene: 8. The CDR3 region has the DNA TGCGCCAGCAGCCCTCGCCCGGGACAGGGTAATGAAAAACTGTTTTTT. It specifies CASSPRPGQGNEKLFF.

This chain joins TRBV15 and TRBJ1-1; unclear D gene. The length of the CDR3 is 12 residues. Trimming left V 1 base short and J 11 bases short, with 11 bases between. Per germline, CDR1 LNHNV and CDR2 YYDKDF (reference sequence). The CDR3 sequence: CATSRVGAPAFF. The CDR3 coding sequence is TGTGCCACCAGCAGAGTTGGAGCCCCCGCTTTCTTT.

J is TRBJ2-6 and V is TRBV28; 10 bases fit TRBD1. With V trimmed by 9 bases and J by 4 bases, 6 bases remained unmatched. CDR1 is MDHEN and CDR2 is SYDVKM in the germline V gene. This CDR3 spans 15 amino acids. DNA for the CDR3: TGTGCCAGACGACAGGGGGCGTACGGGGCCAACGTCCTGACTTTC. Protein sequence: CARRQGAYGANVLTF.

The chain recombines TRBV27 with TRBJ2-7; D remains unclear. Per the germline V gene, CDR1 is MNHEY and CDR2 is SMNVEV (reference sequence). This CDR3 is 14 amino acids long. Trimming took 2 bases from V and 3 from J, leaving 11 bases between them. This CDR3 is CASSLRFTDYEQYF. Here the CDR3 DNA reads TGTGCCAGCAGTTTAAGGTTTACAGACTACGAGCAGTACTTC.

The genes are TRBV19 and TRBJ2-3; D might be TRBD1 (6 bases). Trimming left V 10 bases short and J 4 bases short, with 21 bases between. This CDR3 region has 15 residues. In germline, CDR1 is LNHDA, CDR2 SQIVND (reference sequence). The CDR3 DNA sequence: TGTGCCACCGCGACCCTGGCGGCAGGGGCAGATACGCAGTATTTT. Residues: CATATLAAGADTQYF. The full variable domain, with the rest looked up from reference TRBV19 and TRBJ2-3, is DGGITQSPKYLFRKEGQNVTLSCEQNLNHDAMYWYRQDPGQGLRLIYYSQIVNDFQKGDIAEGYSVSREKKESFPLTVTSAQKNPTAFYLCATATLAAGADTQYFGPGTRLTVL.

This clone occurred a few times. V and J are TRBV7-9 and TRBJ1-4; D not resolved. V lost 1 base and J 0 bases, leaving 3 bases between the germline ends. CDR1 and CDR2 (germline): SEHNR, FQNEAQ (reference sequence). The CDR3 is 14 amino acids. CDR3 loop: CASSLGATNEKLFF. The CDR3 nucleotides read TGTGCCAGCAGCTTAGGAGCAACTAATGAAAAACTGTTTTTT.

The gene calls are TRBV6-1 and TRBJ2-1; 10 bases fit TRBD2. CDR1 MNHNS and CDR2 SASEGT come from the germline V gene. CDR3 size: 15 residues. After removal of 3 bases from V and 7 bases from J, the junction contained 6 bases not matched to a gene. The CDR3 region has the DNA TGTGCCAGCAGTGAGAGGGTAGCGGGAGGTAATGAGCAGTTCTTC. Protein product: CASSERVAGGNEQFF.